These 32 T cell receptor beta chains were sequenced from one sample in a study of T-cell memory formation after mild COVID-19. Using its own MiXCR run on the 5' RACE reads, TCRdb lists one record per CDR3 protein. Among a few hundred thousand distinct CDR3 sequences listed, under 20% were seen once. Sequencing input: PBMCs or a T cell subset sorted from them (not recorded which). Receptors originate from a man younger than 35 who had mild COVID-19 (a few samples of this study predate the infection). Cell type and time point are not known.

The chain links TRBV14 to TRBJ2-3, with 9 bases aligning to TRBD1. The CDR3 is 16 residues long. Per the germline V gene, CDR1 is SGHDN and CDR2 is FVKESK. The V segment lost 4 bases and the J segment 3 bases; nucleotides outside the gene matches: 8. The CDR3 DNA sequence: TGTGCCAGCAGCCTCGCTGGGGACAGGGTTACAGATACGCAGTATTTT. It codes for CASSLAGDRVTDTQYF.

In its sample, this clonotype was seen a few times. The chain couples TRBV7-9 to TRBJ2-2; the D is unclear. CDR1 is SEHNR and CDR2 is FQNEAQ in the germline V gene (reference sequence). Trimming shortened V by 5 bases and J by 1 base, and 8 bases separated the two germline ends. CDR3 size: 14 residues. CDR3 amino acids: CASSQKGNTGELFF. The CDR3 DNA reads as TGTGCCAGCAGCCAAAAAGGGAACACCGGGGAGCTGTTTTTT.

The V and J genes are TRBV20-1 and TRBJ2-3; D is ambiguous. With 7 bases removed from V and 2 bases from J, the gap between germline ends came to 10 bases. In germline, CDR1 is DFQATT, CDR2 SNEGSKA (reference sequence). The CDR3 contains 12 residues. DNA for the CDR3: TGCAGTGTCCCACACGTCACAGATACGCAGTATTTT. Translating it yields CSVPHVTDTQYF.

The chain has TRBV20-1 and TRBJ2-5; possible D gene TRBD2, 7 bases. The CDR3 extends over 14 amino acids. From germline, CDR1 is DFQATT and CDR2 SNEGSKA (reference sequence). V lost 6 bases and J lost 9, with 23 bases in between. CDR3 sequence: CSARGWVAGAAQYF. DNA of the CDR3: TGCAGTGCGCGTGGCTGGGTGGCGGGGGCGGCCCAGTACTTC.

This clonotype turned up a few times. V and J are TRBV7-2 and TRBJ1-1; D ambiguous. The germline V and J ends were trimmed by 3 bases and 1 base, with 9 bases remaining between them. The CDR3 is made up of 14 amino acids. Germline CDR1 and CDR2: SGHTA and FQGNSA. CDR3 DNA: TGTGCCAGCAGCTTTGGGAGGGCGAACACTGAAGCTTTCTTT. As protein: CASSFGRANTEAFF.

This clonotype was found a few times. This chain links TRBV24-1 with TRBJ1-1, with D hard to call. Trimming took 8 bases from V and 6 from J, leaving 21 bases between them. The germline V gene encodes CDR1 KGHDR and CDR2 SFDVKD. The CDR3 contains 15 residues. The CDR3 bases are TGTGCCACCATGGGTCGCGGCCCAGGAGTTCCTGAAGCTTTCTTT. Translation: CATMGRGPGVPEAFF.

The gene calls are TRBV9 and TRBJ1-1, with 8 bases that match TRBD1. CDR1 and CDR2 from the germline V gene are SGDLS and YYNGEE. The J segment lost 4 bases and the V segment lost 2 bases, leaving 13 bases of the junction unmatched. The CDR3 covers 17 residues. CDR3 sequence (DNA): TGTGCCAGCAGCGTGGGAGAAGGACAGGGAGGAGCCACTGAAGCTTTCTTT. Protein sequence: CASSVGEGQGGATEAFF.

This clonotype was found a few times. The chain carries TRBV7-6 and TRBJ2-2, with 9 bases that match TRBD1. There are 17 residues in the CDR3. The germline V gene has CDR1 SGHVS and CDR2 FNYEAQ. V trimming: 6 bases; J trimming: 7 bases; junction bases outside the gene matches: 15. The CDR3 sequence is CASRPFGDRGKVGELFF. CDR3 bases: TGTGCCAGCAGACCATTCGGCGACAGGGGGAAGGTCGGGGAGCTGTTTTTT.

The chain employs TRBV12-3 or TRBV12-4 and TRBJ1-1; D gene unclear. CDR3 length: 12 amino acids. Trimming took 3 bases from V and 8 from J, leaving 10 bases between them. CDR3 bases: TGTGCCAGCAGTTTGCCCAGAGGCGAAGCTTTCTTT. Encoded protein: CASSLPRGEAFF.

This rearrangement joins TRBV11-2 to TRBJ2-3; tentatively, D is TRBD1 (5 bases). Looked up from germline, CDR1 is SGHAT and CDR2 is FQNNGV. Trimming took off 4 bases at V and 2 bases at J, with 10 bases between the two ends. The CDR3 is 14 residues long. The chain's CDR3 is CASSWVTATDTQYF. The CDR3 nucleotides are TGTGCCAGCAGCTGGGTGACAGCCACAGATACGCAGTATTTT.

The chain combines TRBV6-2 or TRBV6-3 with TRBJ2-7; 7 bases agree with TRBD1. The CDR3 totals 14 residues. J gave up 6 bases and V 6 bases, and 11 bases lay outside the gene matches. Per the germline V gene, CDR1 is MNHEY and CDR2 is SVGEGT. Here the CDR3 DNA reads TGTGCCAGCAGCACCCCCGGACAGGCTATCGAGCAGTACGTC. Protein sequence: CASSTPGQAIEQYV.

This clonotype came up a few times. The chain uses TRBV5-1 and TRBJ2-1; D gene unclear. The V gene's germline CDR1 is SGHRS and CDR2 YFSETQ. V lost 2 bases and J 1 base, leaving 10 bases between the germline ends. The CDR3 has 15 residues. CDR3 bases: TGCGCCAGCAGCTTACAGACGAGGTCCTACAATGAGCAGTTCTTC. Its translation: CASSLQTRSYNEQFF.

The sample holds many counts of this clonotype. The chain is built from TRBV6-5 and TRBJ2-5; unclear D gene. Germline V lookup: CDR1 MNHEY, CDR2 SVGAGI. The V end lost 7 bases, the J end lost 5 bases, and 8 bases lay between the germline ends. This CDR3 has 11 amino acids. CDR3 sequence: CASTLGETQYF. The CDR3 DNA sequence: TGTGCCAGCACCCTTGGGGAGACCCAGTACTTC.

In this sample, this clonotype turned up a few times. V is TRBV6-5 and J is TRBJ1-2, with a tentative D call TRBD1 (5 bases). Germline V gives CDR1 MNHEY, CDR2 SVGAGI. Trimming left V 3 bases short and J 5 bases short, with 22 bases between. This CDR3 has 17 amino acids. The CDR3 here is CASSYSKPNRFAYGYTF. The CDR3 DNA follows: TGTGCCAGCAGTTATTCTAAACCGAACAGGTTTGCTTATGGCTACACCTTC.

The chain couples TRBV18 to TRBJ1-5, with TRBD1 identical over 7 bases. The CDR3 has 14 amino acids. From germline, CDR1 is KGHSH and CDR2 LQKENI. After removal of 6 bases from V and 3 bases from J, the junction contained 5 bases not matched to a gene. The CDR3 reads CASSPTGFNQPQHF. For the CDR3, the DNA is TGTGCCAGCTCGCCGACAGGGTTCAATCAGCCCCAGCATTTT.

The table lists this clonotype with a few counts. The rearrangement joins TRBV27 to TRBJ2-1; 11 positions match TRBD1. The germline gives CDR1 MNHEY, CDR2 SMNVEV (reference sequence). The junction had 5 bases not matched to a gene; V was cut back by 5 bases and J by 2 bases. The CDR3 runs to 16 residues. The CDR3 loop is CASSPGTGGPYNEQFF. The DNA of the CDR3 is TGTGCCAGCAGTCCAGGGACAGGGGGACCCTACAATGAGCAGTTCTTC.

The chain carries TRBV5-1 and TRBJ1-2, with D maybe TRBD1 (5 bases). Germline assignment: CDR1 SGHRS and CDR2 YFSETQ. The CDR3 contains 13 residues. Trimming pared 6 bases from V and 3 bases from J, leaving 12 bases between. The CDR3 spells CASNEGRDYGYTF. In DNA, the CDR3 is TGCGCCAGCAACGAGGGCAGGGACTATGGCTACACCTTC.

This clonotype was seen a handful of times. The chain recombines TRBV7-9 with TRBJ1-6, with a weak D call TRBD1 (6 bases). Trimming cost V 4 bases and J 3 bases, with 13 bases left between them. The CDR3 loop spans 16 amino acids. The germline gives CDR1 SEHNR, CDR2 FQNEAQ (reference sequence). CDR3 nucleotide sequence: TGTGCCAGCAGCTCCCTACAGGGAATCTATAATTCACCCCTCCACTTT. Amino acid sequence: CASSSLQGIYNSPLHF.

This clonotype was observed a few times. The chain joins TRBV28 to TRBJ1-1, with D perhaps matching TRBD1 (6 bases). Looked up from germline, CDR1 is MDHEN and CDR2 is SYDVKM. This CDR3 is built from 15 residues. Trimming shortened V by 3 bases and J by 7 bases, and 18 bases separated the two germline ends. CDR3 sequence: CASSFMGTGGHEAFF. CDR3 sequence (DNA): TGTGCCAGCAGTTTCATGGGGACCGGGGGACATGAAGCTTTCTTT.

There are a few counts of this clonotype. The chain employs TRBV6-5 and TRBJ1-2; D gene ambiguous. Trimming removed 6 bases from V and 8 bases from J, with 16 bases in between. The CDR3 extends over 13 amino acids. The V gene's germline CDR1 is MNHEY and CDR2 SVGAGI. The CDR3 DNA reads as TGTGCCAGCAGGTTCAGATCGGCGGGAGGCTACACCTTC. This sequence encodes CASRFRSAGGYTF.

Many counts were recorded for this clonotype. CDR3 in DNA: TGTGCCAGCAGCTTTGGGTTTGACAGCCCATCCTACGAGCAGTACTTC. It specifies CASSFGFDSPSYEQYF. The chain has TRBV5-4 and TRBJ2-7; D may be TRBD1 (5 bases). The V and J ends lost 2 bases and 1 base respectively, with 16 bases between them. This CDR3 comprises 16 residues. CDR1 is SGHNT, CDR2 YYREEE, per germline (reference sequence).

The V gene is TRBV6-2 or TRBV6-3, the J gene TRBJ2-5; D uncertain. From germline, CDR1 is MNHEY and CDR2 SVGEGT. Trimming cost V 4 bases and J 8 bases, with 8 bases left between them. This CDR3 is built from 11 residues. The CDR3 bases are TGTGCCAGCAGTTTTGCCAGTACCCAGTACTTC. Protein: CASSFASTQYF.

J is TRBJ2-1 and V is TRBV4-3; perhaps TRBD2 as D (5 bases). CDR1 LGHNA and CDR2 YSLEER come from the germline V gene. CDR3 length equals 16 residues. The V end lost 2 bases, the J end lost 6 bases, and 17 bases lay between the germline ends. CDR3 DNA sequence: TGCGCCAGCAGCCAAAAAGTAGGGCTAGCCGGCAATGAGCAGTTCTTC. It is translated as CASSQKVGLAGNEQFF.

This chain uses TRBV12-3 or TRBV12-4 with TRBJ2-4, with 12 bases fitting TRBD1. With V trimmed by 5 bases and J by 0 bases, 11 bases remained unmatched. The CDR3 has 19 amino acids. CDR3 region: CASSIRDRGLSLAKNIQYF. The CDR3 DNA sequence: TGTGCCAGCAGTATCCGGGACAGGGGGCTTTCACTAGCCAAAAACATTCAGTACTTC.

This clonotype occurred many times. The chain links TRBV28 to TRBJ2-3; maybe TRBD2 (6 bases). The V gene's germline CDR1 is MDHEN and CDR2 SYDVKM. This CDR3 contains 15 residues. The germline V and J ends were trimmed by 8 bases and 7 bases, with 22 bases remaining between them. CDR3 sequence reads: CASRQLGTAPYTQYF. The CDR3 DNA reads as TGTGCCAGCCGTCAACTCGGGACTGCCCCCTATACGCAGTATTTT.

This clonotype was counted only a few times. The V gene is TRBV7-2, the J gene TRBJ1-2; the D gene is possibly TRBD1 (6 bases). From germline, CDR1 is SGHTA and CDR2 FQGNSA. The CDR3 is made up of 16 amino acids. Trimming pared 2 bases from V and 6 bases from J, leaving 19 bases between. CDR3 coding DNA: TGTGCCAGCAGCTTAAAGGGACACAATACCCTAGATGGCTACACCTTC. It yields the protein CASSLKGHNTLDGYTF.

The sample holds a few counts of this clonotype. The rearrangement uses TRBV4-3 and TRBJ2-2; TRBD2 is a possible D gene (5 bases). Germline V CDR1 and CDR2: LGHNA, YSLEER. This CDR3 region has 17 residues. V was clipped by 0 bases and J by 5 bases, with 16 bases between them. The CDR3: CASSQDFERTRTGELFF. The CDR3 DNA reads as TGCGCCAGCAGCCAAGATTTCGAGCGGACGAGGACCGGGGAGCTGTTTTTT.

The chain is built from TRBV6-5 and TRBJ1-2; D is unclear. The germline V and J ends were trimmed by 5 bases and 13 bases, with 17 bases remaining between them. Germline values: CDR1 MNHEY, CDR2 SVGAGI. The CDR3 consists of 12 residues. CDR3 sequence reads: CASSRKDGRATF. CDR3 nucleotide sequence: TGTGCCAGCAGTCGGAAGGACGGAAGGGCCACCTTC.

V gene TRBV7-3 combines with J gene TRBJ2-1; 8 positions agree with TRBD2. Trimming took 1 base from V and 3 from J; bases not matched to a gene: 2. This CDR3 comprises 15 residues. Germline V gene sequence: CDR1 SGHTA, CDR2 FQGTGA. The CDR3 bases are TGTGCCAGCAGCTTAATAGCGGGGATCTACAATGAGCAGTTCTTC. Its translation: CASSLIAGIYNEQFF.

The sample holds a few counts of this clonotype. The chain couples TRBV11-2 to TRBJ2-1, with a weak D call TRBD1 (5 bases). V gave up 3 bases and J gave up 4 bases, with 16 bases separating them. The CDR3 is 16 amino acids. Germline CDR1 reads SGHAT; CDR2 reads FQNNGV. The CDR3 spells CASSFLKGAPYNEQFF. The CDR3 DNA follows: TGTGCCAGCAGCTTCCTCAAAGGGGCCCCATACAATGAGCAGTTCTTC.

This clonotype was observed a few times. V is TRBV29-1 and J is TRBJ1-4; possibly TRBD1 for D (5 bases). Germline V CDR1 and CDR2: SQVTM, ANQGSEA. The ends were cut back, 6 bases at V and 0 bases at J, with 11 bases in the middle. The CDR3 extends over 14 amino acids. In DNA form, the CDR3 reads TGCAGCGTCTTGACAGACCCAACTAATGAAAAACTGTTTTTT. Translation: CSVLTDPTNEKLFF.

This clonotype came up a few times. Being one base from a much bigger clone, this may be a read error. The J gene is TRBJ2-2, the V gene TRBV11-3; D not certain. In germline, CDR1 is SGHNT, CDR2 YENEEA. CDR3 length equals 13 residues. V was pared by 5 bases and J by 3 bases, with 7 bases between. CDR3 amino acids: CASSPPDTGELFF. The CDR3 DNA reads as TGTGCCAGCAGCCCCCCGGACACCGGGGAGCTGTTTTTT. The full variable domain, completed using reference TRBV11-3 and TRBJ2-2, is EAGVVQSPRYKIIEKKQPVAFWCNPISGHNTLYWYLQNLGQGPELLIRYENEEAVDDSQLPKDRFSAERLKGVDSTLKIQPAELGDSAVYLCASSPPDTGELFFGEGSRLTVL.